What follows are 9 T cell receptor beta chains derived from one specimen sequenced in a study of beta chain features in type 1 diabetes. General study findings and limits: Moderate but significant shortening of TCRB CDR3s was recorded in all four CD4+ subsets from Type 1 diabetes patients.

Their antigens are not known. All of the isolated RNA was reverse transcribed, so expressed TCRB transcripts were sequenced. Clones were sequenced by immunoSEQ multiplex PCR, and TCRdb holds only the in-frame ones, with some missing. The sample holds roughly 150,000 clones, roughly 8% seen once. The sample comprised central memory CD4+ T cells from blood. The receptors were sampled from a man between 18 and 29 years old with type 1 diabetes.

This clone was counted only a few times. This chain connects TRBV7-6 to TRBJ2-4; unclear D gene. The length of the CDR3 is 13 residues. Germline CDR1 reads SGHVS; CDR2 reads FNYEAQ. The germline V and J ends were trimmed by 2 bases and 1 base, with 3 bases remaining between them. The CDR3 nucleotides read TGTGCCAGCAGCTTATCTGCCAAAAACATTCAGTACTTC. The encoded protein is CASSLSAKNIQYF.

This chain links TRBV10-2 with TRBJ2-1, with TRBD2 matching over 12 bases. V was clipped by 4 bases and J by 8 bases; unmatched bases: 9. Germline CDR1 WSHSY, CDR2 SAAADI. The CDR3 has 16 amino acids. CDR3 bases: TGCGCCAGCAGTGGCTCGGGACTAGCGGGCTATTATGAGCAGTTCTTC. As protein: CASSGSGLAGYYEQFF.

The chain has TRBV28 and TRBJ1-2, with TRBD1 identical over 7 bases. CDR1 MDHEN and CDR2 SYDVKM come from the germline V gene. Trimming at V came to 4 bases and at J to 4 bases, leaving 9 bases not matched to a gene. This CDR3 has 15 amino acids. CDR3 nucleotide sequence: TGTGCCAGCAGTTCCGGGCAGGGGGAAAGCTATGGCTACACCTTC. Translation gives CASSSGQGESYGYTF.

V and J are TRBV28 and TRBJ2-5, with 12 nucleotides matching TRBD2. From germline, CDR1 is MDHEN and CDR2 SYDVKM. The CDR3 extends over 15 amino acids. Trimming cost V 4 bases and J 5 bases; bases outside gene matches: 5. DNA for the CDR3: TGTGCCAGCAGTTCTAGCGGGGGGGCCTTGGAGACCCAGTACTTC. Translation: CASSSSGGALETQYF.

This clone was observed a handful of times. V gene TRBV11-2 combines with J gene TRBJ2-1, with 7 bases lining up with TRBD2. There are 18 residues in the CDR3. The germline V gene has CDR1 SGHAT and CDR2 FQNNGV. The V and J ends lost 0 bases and 7 bases, in that order; junction bases with no gene match: 15. CDR3 bases: TGTGCCAGCAGCTTAGATCAGGGAGGAACCGGGACTACAAATGAGCAGTTCTTC. Translation gives CASSLDQGGTGTTNEQFF. The complete variable domain, with remaining parts taken from reference TRBV11-2 and TRBJ2-1, reads EAGVAQSPRYKIIEKRQSVAFWCNPISGHATLYWYQQILGQGPKLLIQFQNNGVVDDSQLPKDRFSAERLKGVDSTLKIQPAKLEDSAVYLCASSLDQGGTGTTNEQFFGPGTRLTVL.

In its sample, this clone was seen a few times. V is TRBV2 and J is TRBJ2-7; D unresolved. With 6 bases removed from V and 5 bases from J, the gap between germline ends came to 8 bases. CDR3 length equals 11 residues. Germline V lookup: CDR1 SNHLY, CDR2 FYNNEI. CDR3 loop: CASSRLDEQYF. The CDR3 nucleotides are TGTGCCAGCAGCAGATTGGACGAGCAGTACTTC.

Only a few counts were recorded for this clone. The CDR3: CASNQRYTGELFF. The CDR3 coding sequence is TGTGCCAGTAACCAGAGGTACACCGGGGAGCTGTTTTTT. This chain uses TRBV19 with TRBJ2-2; unclear D gene. V shed 7 bases and J shed 3 bases, with 9 bases lying between them. Per the germline V gene, CDR1 is LNHDA and CDR2 is SQIVND (reference sequence). The CDR3 sequence is 13 residues long.

This clone was seen a handful of times. V usage is TRBV27 and J usage is TRBJ2-7; D is unresolved. Germline V gene lookup returns CDR1 MNHEY and CDR2 SMNVEV (reference sequence). The CDR3 length is 14 residues. Trimming pared 6 bases from V and 4 bases from J, leaving 16 bases between. CDR3 in amino acids: CASRMAGSLYEQYF. DNA of the CDR3: TGTGCCAGCAGGATGGCCGGGTCCCTTTACGAGCAGTACTTC.

This clone has more than one count but fewer than ten. This chain uses TRBV5-1 with TRBJ2-7; tentatively, D is TRBD1 (6 bases). Germline loops: CDR1 SGHRS, CDR2 YFSETQ. Trimming took off 4 bases at V and 6 bases at J, with 17 bases between the two ends. The CDR3 has 14 residues. The CDR3 is CASSPQAGVGEQYF. In DNA, the CDR3 is TGCGCCAGCAGCCCCCAGGCAGGGGTGGGCGAGCAGTACTTC.